This TCR beta chain emerged from a study of blood T cell repertoires in COVID-19. Overall study: Acute and convalescent COVID-19 samples came from the United States, Italy and Spain.

In the original workflow: The assay estimated nucleated cells by amplifying reference gene primers. TCRdb's copy holds only in-frame clones and misses some; the assay was immunoSEQ multiplex PCR. The V and J calls and clone size are taken from that table; D and trimming were inferred from the DNA. The table includes around 23,000 clones, about four fifths detected once. The CDR3 is 16 amino acids. Trimming removed 0 bases from V and 6 bases from J; junction bases left unmatched: 8. Germline V lookup: CDR1 SGHRS, CDR2 YFSETQ. The chain uses TRBV5-1 and TRBJ2-2, with TRBD2 matching over 7 bases. This TCR was recovered from a man aged 45-65 years with COVID-19, enrolled during active disease. Material: peripheral blood. In DNA, the CDR3 is TGCGCCAGCAGCTTGGATGGCGGGAGACGTGCCGGGGAGCTGTTTTTT. It specifies CASSLDGGRRAGELFF.